This TCR beta chain was recorded in a study of blood T cell repertoires in COVID-19. The overall study: PBMCs, B-cell-depleted T cells, or T cells provided the cDNA or gDNA that made up the material.

Original methodology: For nucleated cells, counts were estimated from reference gene primer amplification. TCRdb keeps only in-frame clones here, not all; method: immunoSEQ multiplex PCR. Clone size and the V and J calls come from that table; the DNA yielded D and trimming. There are about 160,000 clones in the sample; 75% to 85% occur only once, and around 8.1% lies in the top ten. This clone was picked up a small number of times. V was cut by 0 bases and J by 0 bases, with 9 bases left in between. Germline CDR1 reads LGHNA; CDR2 reads YNFKEQ. CDR3 length: 17 residues. This sequence was found in a woman aged 55-70 years with COVID-19, enrolled during active disease. The V call is TRBV4-2, the J call TRBJ2-6; D perhaps matches TRBD2 (6 bases). Sequencing was carried out using peripheral blood. CDR3 sequence reads: CASSQDSGSSGANVLTF. Written as DNA, the CDR3 is TGTGCCAGCAGCCAAGATAGCGGAAGCTCTGGGGCCAACGTCCTGACTTTC.